The sequence of this T cell receptor beta chain was determined in a study of blood T cell repertoires in COVID-19. Profiled with immunoSEQ multiplex PCR; TCRdb holds only in-frame clones, not every one. The repertoire holds some 300,000 clones, with approximately 91% as singletons. The germline CDR1 and CDR2 sequences are SNHLY and FYNNEI. The CDR3 runs 14 residues. With 8 bases removed from V and 1 base from J, the gap between germline ends came to 11 bases. The sample consisted of PBMCs or T cells enriched from blood (not recorded which). V and J are TRBV2 and TRBJ2-2; a possible D gene is TRBD2 (6 bases). The receptor comes from a woman aged 30 to 39 who had been exposed to COVID-19. The CDR3 DNA sequence: TGTGCCAGCGTAGGGGACTTGAACACCGGGGAGCTGTTTTTT. Protein: CASVGDLNTGELFF.